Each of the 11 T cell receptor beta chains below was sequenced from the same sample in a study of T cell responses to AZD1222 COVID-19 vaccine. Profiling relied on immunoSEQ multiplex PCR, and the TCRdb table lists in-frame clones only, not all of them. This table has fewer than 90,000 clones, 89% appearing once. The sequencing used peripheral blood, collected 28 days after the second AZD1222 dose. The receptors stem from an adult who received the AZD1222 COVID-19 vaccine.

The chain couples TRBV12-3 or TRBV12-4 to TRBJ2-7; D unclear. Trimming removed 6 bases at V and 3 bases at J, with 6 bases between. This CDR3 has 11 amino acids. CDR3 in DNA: TGTGCCAGCAGCAAAGGCTACGAGCAGTACTTC. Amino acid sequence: CASSKGYEQYF.

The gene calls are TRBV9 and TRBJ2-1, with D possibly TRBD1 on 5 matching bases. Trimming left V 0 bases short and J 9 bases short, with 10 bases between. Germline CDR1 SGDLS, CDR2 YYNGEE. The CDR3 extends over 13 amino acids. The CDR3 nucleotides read TGTGCCAGCAGCGTAGCAGGGATGGGTGAGCAGTTCTTC. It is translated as CASSVAGMGEQFF.

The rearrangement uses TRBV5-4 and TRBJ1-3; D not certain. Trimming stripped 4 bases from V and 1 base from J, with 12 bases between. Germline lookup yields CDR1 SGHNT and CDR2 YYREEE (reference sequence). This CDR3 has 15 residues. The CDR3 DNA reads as TGTGCCAGCAGCGCGGGATTATTTTCTGGAAACACCATATATTTT. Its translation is CASSAGLFSGNTIYF.

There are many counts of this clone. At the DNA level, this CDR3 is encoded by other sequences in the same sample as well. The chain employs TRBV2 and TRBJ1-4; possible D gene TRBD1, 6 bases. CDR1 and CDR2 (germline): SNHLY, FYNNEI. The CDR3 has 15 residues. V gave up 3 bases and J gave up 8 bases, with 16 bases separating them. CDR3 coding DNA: TGTGCCAGCAGTGATGGGGGGGGCGCGGGAGAAAAACTGTTTTTT. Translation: CASSDGGGAGEKLFF.

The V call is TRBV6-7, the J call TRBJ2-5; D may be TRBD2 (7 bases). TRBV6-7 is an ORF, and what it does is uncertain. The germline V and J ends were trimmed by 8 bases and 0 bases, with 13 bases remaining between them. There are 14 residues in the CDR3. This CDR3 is CASLGGPYQETQYF. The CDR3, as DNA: TGTGCCAGCCTCGGGGGGCCTTACCAAGAGACCCAGTACTTC.

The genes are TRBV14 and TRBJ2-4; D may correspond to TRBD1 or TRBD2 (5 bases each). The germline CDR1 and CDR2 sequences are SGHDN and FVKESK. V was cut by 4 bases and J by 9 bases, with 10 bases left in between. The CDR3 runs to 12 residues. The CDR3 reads CASSLVGVIQYF. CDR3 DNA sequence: TGTGCCAGCAGCCTCGTGGGGGTCATTCAGTACTTC.

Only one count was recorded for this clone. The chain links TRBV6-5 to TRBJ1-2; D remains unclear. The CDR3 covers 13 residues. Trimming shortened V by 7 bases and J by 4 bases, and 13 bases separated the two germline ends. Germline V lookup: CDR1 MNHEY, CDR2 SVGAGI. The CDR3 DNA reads TGTGCCAGCACCCAAGGAATCAGCTATGGCTACACCTTC. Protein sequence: CASTQGISYGYTF.

The CDR3: CASRHRGENSPLHF. DNA for the CDR3: TGTGCCAGCAGACACAGGGGCGAAAATTCACCCCTCCACTTT. The genes are TRBV6-5 and TRBJ1-6; 7 bases line up with TRBD1. The ends lost 6 bases at V and 7 bases at J; junction bases unmatched: 6. The V gene's germline CDR1 is MNHEY and CDR2 SVGAGI. This CDR3 region has 14 residues.

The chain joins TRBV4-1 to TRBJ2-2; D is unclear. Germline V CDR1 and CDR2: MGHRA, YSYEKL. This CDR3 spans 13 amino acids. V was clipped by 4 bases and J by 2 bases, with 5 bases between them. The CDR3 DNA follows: TGCGCCAGCAGCCGCACCAACACCGGGGAGCTGTTTTTT. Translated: CASSRTNTGELFF.

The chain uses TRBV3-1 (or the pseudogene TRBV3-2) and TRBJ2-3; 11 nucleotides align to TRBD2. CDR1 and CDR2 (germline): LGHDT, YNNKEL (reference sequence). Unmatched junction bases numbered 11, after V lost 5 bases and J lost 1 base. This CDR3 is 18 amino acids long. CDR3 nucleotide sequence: TGTGCCAGCAGCTCAGGGGCTCTAGCGGGGGGTGGCACAGATACGCAGTATTTT. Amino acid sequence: CASSSGALAGGGTDTQYF.

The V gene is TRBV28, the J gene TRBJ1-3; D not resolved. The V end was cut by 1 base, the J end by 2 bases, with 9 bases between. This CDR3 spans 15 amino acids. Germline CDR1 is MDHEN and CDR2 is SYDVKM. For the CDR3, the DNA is TGTGCCAGCAGTTTATTCATGGGTCCTGGAAACACCATATATTTT. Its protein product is CASSLFMGPGNTIYF.